This is a list of T cell receptor beta chains from one sample in a study of blood T cells in healthy people across ages. TCRdb ran MiXCR on the 5' RACE reads and lists one entry per CDR3 protein. The sample yields approximately 730,000 distinct CDR3 sequences, around 40% seen once. The sequencing input was blood. The receptors derive from a woman in her sixties in good health. The CDR3 runs from the conserved cysteine through the conserved F or W. D genes are given only for firm matches. The listing skips clone size in some rows; elsewhere it reads once, few, many or a size class.

J gene: TRBJ2-3; clone size: .; V gene: TRBV20-1; D gene: .; CDR3 protein: CSASSADRQTDTQYF; CDR3 DNA: TGCAGTGCTAGTTCCGCTGACAGACAAACAGATACGCAGTATTTT
J gene: TRBJ2-7; clone size: many; V gene: TRBV28; D gene: .; CDR3 protein: CASSLQGPYEQYF; CDR3 DNA: TGTGCCAGCAGTTTACAGGGACCCTACGAGCAGTACTTC
J gene: TRBJ1-2; clone size: .; V gene: TRBV12-3/TRBV12-4; D gene: .; CDR3 protein: CASSLAGWEGYTF; CDR3 DNA: TGTGCCAGCAGTTTAGCAGGGTGGGAAGGCTACACCTTC
J gene: TRBJ2-2; clone size: .; V gene: TRBV7-9; D gene: .; CDR3 protein: CASSLSLAGELFF; CDR3 DNA: TGTGCCAGCAGCTTGTCCTTGGCCGGGGAGCTGTTTTTT
J gene: TRBJ2-1; clone size: few; V gene: TRBV7-2; D gene: .; CDR3 protein: CASSLGTVSFNEQFF; CDR3 DNA: TGTGCCAGCAGCTTAGGGACAGTTTCCTTCAATGAGCAGTTCTTC
J gene: TRBJ1-2; clone size: once; V gene: TRBV28; D gene: .; CDR3 protein: CASSETRDGNYGYTF; CDR3 DNA: TGTGCCAGCAGTGAAACCCGGGACGGCAACTATGGCTACACCTTC
J gene: TRBJ2-1; clone size: .; V gene: TRBV7-9; D gene: TRBD1; CDR3 protein: CASSLVDRGRGEQFF; CDR3 DNA: TGTGCCAGCAGCTTAGTGGACAGGGGCCGGGGTGAGCAGTTCTTC
J gene: TRBJ2-1; clone size: few; V gene: TRBV7-2; D gene: .; CDR3 protein: CASSLAGSVHNEQFF; CDR3 DNA: TGTGCCAGCAGCTTGGCAGGGAGCGTCCACAATGAGCAGTTCTTC
J gene: TRBJ2-7; clone size: .; V gene: TRBV28; D gene: TRBD1; CDR3 protein: CASTTGAEQYF; CDR3 DNA: TGTGCCAGCACGACAGGGGCCGAGCAGTACTTC
J gene: TRBJ2-7; clone size: many; V gene: TRBV4-2; D gene: TRBD2; CDR3 protein: CASSQGAGGTHEQYF; CDR3 DNA: TGTGCCAGCAGCCAAGGGGCGGGAGGGACACACGAGCAGTACTTC
J gene: TRBJ2-7; clone size: .; V gene: TRBV7-2; D gene: .; CDR3 protein: CASSLKPGVNEQYF; CDR3 DNA: TGTGCCAGCAGCTTAAAACCGGGAGTGAACGAGCAGTACTTC
J gene: TRBJ2-1; clone size: .; V gene: TRBV5-1; D gene: .; CDR3 protein: CASSEVADNYDEQFF; CDR3 DNA: TGCGCCAGCAGCGAGGTAGCGGACAACTACGATGAGCAGTTCTTC
J gene: TRBJ2-7; clone size: .; V gene: TRBV10-3; D gene: TRBD1; CDR3 protein: CAIGTGTYEQYF; CDR3 DNA: TGTGCCATTGGGACAGGCACCTACGAGCAGTACTTC
J gene: TRBJ2-5; clone size: many; V gene: TRBV29-1; D gene: .; CDR3 protein: CSVITPGETQYF; CDR3 DNA: TGCAGCGTTATAACCCCAGGAGAGACCCAGTACTTC
J gene: TRBJ1-1; clone size: few; V gene: TRBV29-1; D gene: .; CDR3 protein: CSVVHNTEAFF; CDR3 DNA: TGCAGCGTTGTACATAACACTGAAGCTTTCTTT
J gene: TRBJ2-3; clone size: .; V gene: TRBV28; D gene: TRBD2; CDR3 protein: CASGGGSHSDTQYF; CDR3 DNA: TGTGCCAGCGGCGGCGGGAGTCATTCAGATACGCAGTATTTT
J gene: TRBJ2-5; clone size: .; V gene: TRBV20-1; D gene: TRBD1; CDR3 protein: CSARDPRTGRETQYF; CDR3 DNA: TGCAGTGCTAGAGATCCCCGGACAGGGAGGGAGACCCAGTACTTC
J gene: TRBJ1-6; clone size: .; V gene: TRBV20-1; D gene: .; CDR3 protein: CSASLRALGDSPLHF; CDR3 DNA: TGCAGTGCTAGCCTCCGGGCTCTGGGGGATTCACCCCTCCACTTT
J gene: TRBJ2-5; clone size: few; V gene: TRBV6-1; D gene: .; CDR3 protein: CASRGGQNGGRETQYF; CDR3 DNA: TGTGCCAGCAGGGGGGGACAGAACGGCGGTAGGGAGACCCAGTACTTC
J gene: TRBJ1-4; clone size: .; V gene: TRBV24-1; D gene: .; CDR3 protein: CATSDLDAKLFF; CDR3 DNA: TGTGCCACCAGTGATTTGGACGCGAAACTGTTTTTT
J gene: TRBJ2-2; clone size: .; V gene: TRBV25-1; D gene: .; CDR3 protein: CASSEYKGLTGELFF; CDR3 DNA: TGTGCCAGCAGTGAATATAAGGGGTTGACCGGGGAGCTGTTTTTT
J gene: TRBJ2-3; clone size: .; V gene: TRBV20-1; D gene: TRBD2; CDR3 protein: CGARDLGLVSTDTQYF; CDR3 DNA: TGCGGTGCTAGAGATCTGGGACTAGTCAGCACAGATACGCAGTATTTT
J gene: TRBJ2-1; clone size: .; V gene: TRBV6-6; D gene: .; CDR3 protein: CASSYGENFRSYNEQFF; CDR3 DNA: TGTGCCAGCAGTTACGGAGAAAACTTCCGCTCCTACAATGAGCAGTTCTTC
J gene: TRBJ2-3; clone size: .; V gene: TRBV9; D gene: TRBD2; CDR3 protein: CASSVAGGGYTDTQYF; CDR3 DNA: TGTGCCAGCAGCGTAGCCGGGGGGGGATACACAGATACGCAGTATTTT
J gene: TRBJ2-3; clone size: few; V gene: TRBV3-1; D gene: .; CDR3 protein: CASSHPSDYTDTQYF; CDR3 DNA: TGTGCCAGCAGCCACCCCTCAGACTACACAGATACGCAGTATTTT
J gene: TRBJ2-3; clone size: .; V gene: TRBV14; D gene: .; CDR3 protein: CASSQDFGTDTQYF; CDR3 DNA: TGTGCCAGCAGCCAAGATTTCGGCACAGATACGCAGTATTTT
J gene: TRBJ2-3; clone size: many; V gene: TRBV7-2; D gene: TRBD1; CDR3 protein: CASTGQGITDTQYF; CDR3 DNA: TGTGCCAGTACGGGACAGGGTATCACAGATACGCAGTATTTT
J gene: TRBJ2-5; clone size: .; V gene: TRBV29-1; D gene: .; CDR3 protein: CSVARSRGTQYF; CDR3 DNA: TGCAGCGTTGCTAGGTCGCGGGGGACCCAGTACTTC
J gene: TRBJ2-1; clone size: .; V gene: TRBV7-2; D gene: .; CDR3 protein: CASSAPQLANEQFF; CDR3 DNA: TGTGCCAGCAGCGCACCCCAACTCGCCAATGAGCAGTTCTTC
J gene: TRBJ2-5; clone size: .; V gene: TRBV20-1; D gene: TRBD2; CDR3 protein: CSARDSSGGFQYF; CDR3 DNA: TGCAGTGCTAGAGATTCTAGCGGAGGGTTTCAGTACTTC
J gene: TRBJ1-2; clone size: few; V gene: TRBV12-3/TRBV12-4; D gene: .; CDR3 protein: CASSLAQLGGYTF; CDR3 DNA: TGTGCCAGCAGTTTAGCTCAATTAGGGGGCTACACCTTC